Listed below are T cell receptor beta chains from one sample, sequenced in a study of shared clonotypes between healthy human individuals. Measured with immunoSEQ multiplex PCR; TCRdb has only the in-frame clones, and not every one. This sample has fewer than 1.4 million clones, with approximately 78% found just once. The specimen sequenced was memory CD4+ T cells from PBMCs. Receptors originate from a man between 18 and 29 years old in good health. Some clones in this sample may be carry-over from other donors' samples. The CDR3 runs from the conserved cysteine through the conserved F or W. Fields, in order: J gene, D gene, clone size, V gene, CDR3 protein, CDR3 DNA. A D gene is named only where the DNA matches it firmly. The size of a clone is reported for some rows only, either as once, few or many, or as a class for expanded clones.

j_gene: TRBJ2-3
d_gene: TRBD2
abundance: many
v_gene: TRBV19
CDR3aa: CASRPPGLSTDTQYF
CDR3nt: TGTGCCAGTAGGCCCCCGGGACTATCCACAGATACGCAGTATTTT

j_gene: TRBJ2-1
d_gene: .
abundance: .
v_gene: TRBV5-1
CDR3aa: CASSSDQPLYNEQFF
CDR3nt: TGCGCCAGCAGCTCCGATCAGCCACTCTACAATGAGCAGTTCTTC

j_gene: TRBJ2-7
d_gene: TRBD2
abundance: few
v_gene: TRBV5-1
CDR3aa: CASSLGLAVGEQYF
CDR3nt: TGCGCCAGCAGCTTGGGGCTAGCGGTAGGCGAGCAGTACTTC

j_gene: TRBJ2-3
d_gene: .
abundance: .
v_gene: TRBV19
CDR3aa: CASSIGLARNTDTQYF
CDR3nt: TGTGCCAGTAGTATAGGGCTAGCGAGGAACACAGATACGCAGTATTTT

j_gene: TRBJ1-2
d_gene: .
abundance: .
v_gene: TRBV27
CDR3aa: CASSLGGAGYGYTF
CDR3nt: TGTGCCAGCAGTTTGGGGGGCGCAGGGTATGGCTACACCTTC

j_gene: TRBJ2-6
d_gene: .
abundance: .
v_gene: TRBV9
CDR3aa: CASSQLGQRGSGANVLTF
CDR3nt: TGTGCCAGCAGCCAATTGGGGCAGAGGGGTTCAGGGGCCAACGTCCTGACTTTC

j_gene: TRBJ1-2
d_gene: .
abundance: .
v_gene: TRBV2
CDR3aa: CASSEEQLRDGYTF
CDR3nt: TGTGCCAGCAGTGAAGAGCAACTAAGGGATGGCTACACCTTC

j_gene: TRBJ2-5
d_gene: .
abundance: .
v_gene: TRBV9
CDR3aa: CASSVVGSGGETQYF
CDR3nt: TGTGCCAGCAGCGTAGTTGGTAGCGGAGGAGAGACCCAGTACTTC

j_gene: TRBJ1-2
d_gene: TRBD1
abundance: .
v_gene: TRBV7-2
CDR3aa: CASSHSGEGADGYTF
CDR3nt: TGTGCCAGCAGCCATTCAGGGGAGGGGGCGGATGGCTACACCTTC

j_gene: TRBJ2-7
d_gene: TRBD2
abundance: .
v_gene: TRBV6-1
CDR3aa: CASSGRWAYEQYF
CDR3nt: TGTGCCAGTAGCGGGAGGTGGGCCTACGAGCAGTACTTC

j_gene: TRBJ1-1
d_gene: .
abundance: .
v_gene: TRBV7-2
CDR3aa: CASSKGLRQVEAFF
CDR3nt: TGTGCCAGCAGCAAGGGACTCCGTCAGGTTGAAGCTTTCTTT

j_gene: TRBJ1-1
d_gene: .
abundance: few
v_gene: TRBV5-1
CDR3aa: CASSFNGLASEAFF
CDR3nt: TGCGCCAGCAGCTTCAACGGGCTGGCCTCTGAAGCTTTCTTT

j_gene: TRBJ2-7
d_gene: .
abundance: .
v_gene: TRBV28
CDR3aa: CASSFPTRGSYEQYF
CDR3nt: TGTGCCAGCAGTTTCCCCACCCGGGGATCCTACGAGCAGTACTTC

j_gene: TRBJ1-5
d_gene: TRBD1
abundance: .
v_gene: TRBV19
CDR3aa: CASTTPGTALQPQHF
CDR3nt: TGTGCCAGTACCACACCCGGGACAGCCCTTCAGCCCCAGCATTTT

j_gene: TRBJ2-6
d_gene: .
abundance: .
v_gene: TRBV7-6
CDR3aa: CASSLEFRPGANVLTF
CDR3nt: TGTGCCAGCAGCTTAGAGTTCAGGCCTGGGGCCAACGTCCTGACTTTC

j_gene: TRBJ1-5
d_gene: .
abundance: many
v_gene: TRBV6-6
CDR3aa: CASSPAQVNNQPQHF
CDR3nt: TGTGCCAGCAGCCCGGCGCAGGTTAACAATCAGCCCCAGCATTTT

j_gene: TRBJ2-3
d_gene: TRBD1
abundance: .
v_gene: TRBV30
CDR3aa: CAWNPGQVSQAQYF
CDR3nt: TGTGCCTGGAACCCGGGACAGGTATCCCAAGCGCAGTATTTT

j_gene: TRBJ2-7
d_gene: .
abundance: .
v_gene: TRBV27
CDR3aa: CASSLWSLSREQYF
CDR3nt: TGTGCCAGCAGTTTATGGTCGCTCTCCCGCGAGCAGTACTTC

j_gene: TRBJ1-2
d_gene: .
abundance: .
v_gene: TRBV7-2
CDR3aa: CASSHGQQRWGYGYTF
CDR3nt: TGTGCCAGCAGCCACGGACAGCAACGTTGGGGTTATGGCTACACCTTC

j_gene: TRBJ1-2
d_gene: .
abundance: .
v_gene: TRBV6-1
CDR3aa: CASSQSGRPAYGYTF
CDR3nt: TGTGCCAGCAGCCAAAGCGGACGGCCAGCCTATGGCTACACCTTC

j_gene: TRBJ2-7
d_gene: TRBD2
abundance: few
v_gene: TRBV7-3
CDR3aa: CASSSSPTSEIHF
CDR3nt: TGTGCCAGCAGCTCGTCCCCGACTAGCGAAATCCACTTC

j_gene: TRBJ1-1
d_gene: .
abundance: .
v_gene: TRBV28
CDR3aa: CASSNPSPQKAFF
CDR3nt: TGTGCCAGCAGTAACCCGAGTCCGCAGAAAGCTTTCTTT

j_gene: TRBJ2-4
d_gene: .
abundance: .
v_gene: TRBV10-1
CDR3aa: CASSGVLGDIQYF
CDR3nt: TGCGCCAGCAGTGGCGTCTTGGGGGACATTCAGTACTTC

j_gene: TRBJ2-7
d_gene: .
abundance: many
v_gene: TRBV7-2
CDR3aa: CASSIQGSGGYEQYF
CDR3nt: TGTGCCAGCAGCATTCAGGGTAGCGGAGGCTACGAGCAGTACTTC

j_gene: TRBJ2-5
d_gene: .
abundance: .
v_gene: TRBV7-2
CDR3aa: CASSLVIGGYGERETQYF
CDR3nt: TGTGCCAGCAGCTTAGTGATCGGAGGGTACGGCGAAAGAGAGACCCAGTACTTC

j_gene: TRBJ2-3
d_gene: .
abundance: .
v_gene: TRBV5-4
CDR3aa: CASSLAGLGDTQYF
CDR3nt: TGTGCCAGCAGCTTGGCCGGGTTAGGAGATACGCAGTATTTT

j_gene: TRBJ2-2
d_gene: TRBD1
abundance: .
v_gene: TRBV5-1
CDR3aa: CASTGQGSTGELFF
CDR3nt: TGCGCCAGCACCGGACAGGGATCCACCGGGGAGCTGTTTTTT

j_gene: TRBJ2-3
d_gene: TRBD2
abundance: .
v_gene: TRBV7-9
CDR3aa: CASSQQLAGEGDTQYF
CDR3nt: TGTGCCAGCAGCCAACAACTAGCGGGAGAGGGGGATACGCAGTATTTT

j_gene: TRBJ2-7
d_gene: .
abundance: .
v_gene: TRBV5-4
CDR3aa: CASSLEARQGGAEQYF
CDR3nt: TGTGCCAGCAGCTTGGAGGCGCGGCAGGGGGGGGCCGAGCAGTACTTC

j_gene: TRBJ2-7
d_gene: TRBD1
abundance: many
v_gene: TRBV5-4
CDR3aa: CASSLADRGPYEQYF
CDR3nt: TGTGCCAGCAGCTTGGCGGACAGGGGTCCCTACGAGCAGTACTTC

j_gene: TRBJ1-2
d_gene: .
abundance: once
v_gene: TRBV30
CDR3aa: CAWSEGSGYTF
CDR3nt: TGTGCCTGGAGCGAGGGTTCTGGCTACACCTTC

j_gene: TRBJ1-1
d_gene: TRBD1
abundance: .
v_gene: TRBV5-1
CDR3aa: CASSSGGLGVDTEAFF
CDR3nt: TGCGCCAGCAGCTCAGGGGGACTAGGGGTCGACACTGAAGCTTTCTTT

j_gene: TRBJ2-1
d_gene: TRBD2
abundance: .
v_gene: TRBV19
CDR3aa: CASSTLGGGPGEQFF
CDR3nt: TGTGCCAGTAGTACCCTTGGGGGAGGGCCAGGAGAGCAGTTCTTC

j_gene: TRBJ2-1
d_gene: .
abundance: few
v_gene: TRBV9
CDR3aa: CASSVALGGQSNEQFF
CDR3nt: TGTGCCAGCAGCGTAGCTCTCGGGGGCCAATCTAATGAGCAGTTCTTC

j_gene: TRBJ2-2
d_gene: TRBD1
abundance: many
v_gene: TRBV6-6
CDR3aa: CASRQGANTGELFF
CDR3nt: TGTGCCAGCAGACAGGGGGCAAACACCGGGGAGCTGTTTTTT

j_gene: TRBJ2-3
d_gene: TRBD2
abundance: .
v_gene: TRBV5-1
CDR3aa: CASSRGGRETDTQYF
CDR3nt: TGCGCCAGCAGCCGGGGCGGGCGGGAGACGGATACGCAGTATTTT

j_gene: TRBJ2-7
d_gene: TRBD1
abundance: .
v_gene: TRBV5-4
CDR3aa: CASSLTTGTGGYEQYF
CDR3nt: TGTGCCAGCAGCTTGACGACGGGGACAGGGGGGTACGAGCAGTACTTC

j_gene: TRBJ1-5
d_gene: .
abundance: .
v_gene: TRBV19
CDR3aa: CASSDDSSYQPQHF
CDR3nt: TGTGCCAGTAGCGATGACAGTAGCTATCAGCCCCAGCATTTT

j_gene: TRBJ1-5
d_gene: .
abundance: .
v_gene: TRBV18
CDR3aa: CASSRDGRNQPQHF
CDR3nt: TGTGCCAGCTCAAGGGACGGCCGCAATCAGCCCCAGCATTTT

j_gene: TRBJ2-1
d_gene: .
abundance: .
v_gene: TRBV5-4
CDR3aa: CASSSQGSPNEQFF
CDR3nt: TGTGCCAGCAGCTCCCAGGGCTCCCCCAATGAGCAGTTCTTC

j_gene: TRBJ2-6
d_gene: .
abundance: .
v_gene: TRBV5-6
CDR3aa: CASSISGNPGGANVLTF
CDR3nt: TGTGCCAGCAGCATCTCTGGGAATCCTGGTGGGGCCAACGTCCTGACTTTC

j_gene: TRBJ2-7
d_gene: TRBD2
abundance: .
v_gene: TRBV27
CDR3aa: CASNPSGSLGYEQYF
CDR3nt: TGTGCCAGCAACCCTAGCGGGAGTTTAGGCTACGAGCAGTACTTC

j_gene: TRBJ1-6
d_gene: TRBD1
abundance: .
v_gene: TRBV2
CDR3aa: CASRGRQGESSPLHF
CDR3nt: TGTGCCAGCAGGGGTAGACAGGGGGAGAGTTCACCCCTCCACTTT

j_gene: TRBJ2-7
d_gene: TRBD2
abundance: .
v_gene: TRBV5-4
CDR3aa: CASSRPLAGGSYEQYF
CDR3nt: TGTGCCAGCAGCCGTCCCCTAGCGGGAGGTTCCTACGAGCAGTACTTC

j_gene: TRBJ1-2
d_gene: TRBD1
abundance: .
v_gene: TRBV28
CDR3aa: CASNNPGQGTYGYTF
CDR3nt: TGTGCCAGCAACAATCCGGGACAGGGAACCTATGGCTACACCTTC

j_gene: TRBJ2-1
d_gene: .
abundance: .
v_gene: TRBV13
CDR3aa: CASSPSPIPGREQFF
CDR3nt: TGTGCCAGCAGCCCCAGCCCCATCCCTGGGCGGGAGCAGTTCTTC

j_gene: TRBJ1-2
d_gene: .
abundance: .
v_gene: TRBV18
CDR3aa: CASSPSGPGGLYGYTF
CDR3nt: TGTGCCAGCTCACCCTCTGGTCCCGGGGGACTTTATGGCTACACCTTC

j_gene: TRBJ1-4
d_gene: TRBD1
abundance: once
v_gene: TRBV19
CDR3aa: CASLGGNEKLFF
CDR3nt: TGTGCCAGCCTAGGGGGCAACGAAAAACTGTTTTTT

j_gene: TRBJ1-3
d_gene: .
abundance: .
v_gene: TRBV30
CDR3aa: CAWSVASGTGNTIYF
CDR3nt: TGTGCCTGGAGTGTAGCTTCTGGGACGGGAAACACCATATATTTT

j_gene: TRBJ2-7
d_gene: TRBD1
abundance: .
v_gene: TRBV28
CDR3aa: CASSLNPGQGLGEQYF
CDR3nt: TGTGCCAGCAGTTTAAACCCCGGACAGGGCTTGGGGGAGCAGTACTTC

j_gene: TRBJ2-7
d_gene: .
abundance: .
v_gene: TRBV7-9
CDR3aa: CASSLGRGEQYF
CDR3nt: TGTGCCAGCAGCTTAGGCAGGGGCGAGCAGTACTTC

j_gene: TRBJ1-5
d_gene: .
abundance: .
v_gene: TRBV19
CDR3aa: CATSRESLGRQPQHF
CDR3nt: TGTGCCACTAGCCGGGAATCTCTTGGTCGGCAGCCCCAGCATTTT

j_gene: TRBJ2-1
d_gene: TRBD1
abundance: .
v_gene: TRBV7-3
CDR3aa: CASSQGQLYNEQFF
CDR3nt: TGTGCCAGCAGCCAGGGACAGCTATACAATGAGCAGTTCTTC

j_gene: TRBJ2-7
d_gene: .
abundance: .
v_gene: TRBV6-5
CDR3aa: CASSYDRQSYEQYF
CDR3nt: TGTGCCAGCAGTTACGATAGGCAGTCCTACGAGCAGTACTTC

j_gene: TRBJ2-2
d_gene: TRBD2
abundance: few
v_gene: TRBV9
CDR3aa: CASSARISGRALSGELFF
CDR3nt: TGTGCCAGCAGCGCCCGAATTAGCGGGAGGGCCTTAAGCGGGGAGCTGTTTTTT

j_gene: TRBJ2-1
d_gene: TRBD2
abundance: few
v_gene: TRBV19
CDR3aa: CASSIRLAGVWDEQFF
CDR3nt: TGTGCCAGTAGTATTAGACTAGCGGGAGTCTGGGATGAGCAGTTCTTC

j_gene: TRBJ2-3
d_gene: .
abundance: many
v_gene: TRBV5-4
CDR3aa: CASSLNTDTQYF
CDR3nt: TGTGCCAGCAGCTTGAACACAGATACGCAGTATTTT